The clone carrying this TCR beta chain was detected once. Repertoires were generated with immunoSEQ multiplex PCR, while TCRdb's copy carries only in-frame clones and drops some. The table has around 80,000 clones, about 88% seen once. This sample is part of a study of control samples from healthy donors and cancer patients. The receptor was derived from a woman between 50 and 59 years old in good health. Source material: blood.

The CDR3 DNA sequence: TGTGCCAGCAGCCAAGTAGCCGAACTAATATATGAAGCTTTCTTT. Protein: CASSQVAELIYEAFF. The gene calls are TRBV3-1 (or the pseudogene TRBV3-2) and TRBJ1-1; D remains unclear. This CDR3 contains 15 residues. Germline CDR1 and CDR2: LGHDT and YNNKEL (reference sequence). V lost 1 base and J 7 bases, leaving 16 bases between the germline ends.